This T cell receptor beta chain was identified in a study of T cell responses to AZD1222 COVID-19 vaccine (TCRdb year 2021). Context from the whole study: TCR sequencing was performed for fewer than 250 trial participants, of whom about 210 were given two doses of AZD1222 and approximately 25 were given two doses of MenACWY control vaccine. Trial participants were enrolled into age subgroups of 18-55, 56-69 and 70-plus years, which contained roughly 140, 27 and 60 TCR-sequenced participants, respectively. Study-level results and caveats: Vaccine-associated CD4 TCRs spanned the whole spike protein, with dominant responses in regions 160-218 and 743-854. Because no samples from the day 14 peak response were available, repertoires could be characterized only after the peak T cell response. Reportedly, close to half of the unique spike-specific TCRs recognized epitopes lying outside the regions that are mutated in the B.1.351 and B.1.1.7 variants. Participants were mostly white British, with more females than males. The authors suggested clonal diversity may have been underestimated. A significant rise in spike-specific TCR breadth and depth was observed after two AZD1222 doses relative to day 0 and relative to MenACWY recipients. Conclusions about previously exposed vaccinees are limited, since just 5 to 7 AZD1222 recipients were seropositive for SARS-CoV-2 at baseline. The 56-69-year group was small, and its depth increase did not reach significance, likely because of low power.

The CDR3 regions of human TCRbeta chains were analyzed by immunosequencing. Concerning the study's data processing: Repertoire TCRs were matched against a reference library of SARS-CoV-2-specific TCRs generated with the MIRA antigen-specificity platform. Breadth was defined as the fraction of unique TCRs that were SARS-CoV-2-associated, and depth was defined as the fraction of total T cells that were SARS-CoV-2-associated. Using the MIRA data, every spike-specific TCR was mapped to the spike region that the TCR reacted to and assigned to either a CD4 or a CD8 class. Log10-transformed breadth and depth values were compared by one-way ANOVA with Sidak's multiple comparisons tests. TCRdb stores this immuneACCESS table with in-frame sequences only. Part of the clones is absent; in the studies checked, under half of the shortfall reflects unresolved V genes, and no reason is known for the rest. V and J calls plus clone size are reproduced from that table; the DNA served to infer D and trimming. In this sample the table shows just over 90,000 clones, roughly nine tenths of which occur a single time. The ten biggest clones cover less than 3% of the sample.

Sample time point, as interpreted from the label and publication: about 28 days (+/-7) after the second vaccine dose. AZD1222 recipients with second doses at about 4 weeks or about 12 weeks were pooled, because spike-specific TCR depth and breadth did not differ between schedules. Vaccinee samples were obtained from the UK trials COV001 and COV002, which included a single-blind randomized controlled phase 2/3 trial of AZD1222 (ChAdOx1 nCoV-19) in healthy adults. Trial participant PBMC samples were collected at day 0 and day 28 after the second dose for TCRbeta chain sequencing. With regard to this clone: The target of this receptor is not known. The sample holds no much larger clone one base away, and base qualities are not on file.

Looking up the germline V gene (reference sequence) yields CDR1 SEHNR and CDR2 FQNEAQ. V is pruned by 3 bases and J by 7 bases, leaving 8 bases of the junction without a gene match. The CDR3, cysteine through phenylalanine, is 17 amino acids long. The entry retains the CDR3 DNA only, 51 bases that are in frame from base 1. Sequencing was performed on peripheral blood, taken 28 days after the second AZD1222 dose. This clonotype was obtained from an adult who received the AZD1222 COVID-19 vaccine. The chain is encoded by TRBV7-9 joined to TRBJ2-1; 14 of the junction bases match TRBD2. CDR3 protein: CASSFGTSGGSGNEQFF. In nucleotides, the sequence is TGTGCCAGCAGCTTTGGGACTAGCGGGGGATCTGGGAATGAGCAGTTCTTC.